A selection of T cell receptor beta chains follows, all from one sample in a study of T-cell reconstitution after alpha-beta-depleted transplantation in children. TCRdb reanalysed the PCR reads using MiXCR and keeps one entry per CDR3 protein. This table has some 100,000 distinct CDR3 sequences, about 14% appearing once. Specimen: PBMCs, mostly from graft donor cells, collected 180 days after TCRalphabeta/CD19-depleted stem cell transplant. Source of these receptors: a male patient between 2 and 15 years old who had a stem cell transplant for acute lymphoblastic leukemia, so the T cells may come from the graft donor. The CDR3 runs from the conserved cysteine through the conserved F or W. D genes are given only for firm matches. Clone size appears in some rows only: once, few, many, or a class for an expanded clone.

V	J	D	size	DNA	CDR3
TRBV28	TRBJ2-5	TRBD2	few	TGTGCCAGTGGGACTAGTACACAACTCTACCAAGAGACCCAGTACTTC	CASGTSTQLYQETQYF
TRBV15	TRBJ1-1	NA	NA	TGTGCCACCCAAGGGACGATCCACACTGAAGCTTTCTTT	CATQGTIHTEAFF
TRBV5-1	TRBJ2-7	TRBD2	few	TGCGCCAGCACCCTATCAGCGGGGGCAACCTACGAGCAGTACTTC	CASTLSAGATYEQYF
TRBV3-1	TRBJ2-1	TRBD2	few	TGTGCCAGCAGCCCTCCTAGCGGGGCTTACAATGAGCAGTTCTTC	CASSPPSGAYNEQFF
TRBV2	TRBJ1-5	TRBD1	NA	TGTGCCAGCAGCAAGGACAGGGGAAGTCAGCCCCAGCATTTT	CASSKDRGSQPQHF
TRBV5-1	TRBJ1-2	NA	few	TGCGCCAGCAGCTTGGCTGGGGTTGACTATGGCTACACCTTC	CASSLAGVDYGYTF
TRBV3-1	TRBJ2-1	NA	few	TGTGCCAGCAGCCAAGAGAAGAATTACAATGAGCAGTTCTTC	CASSQEKNYNEQFF
TRBV7-8	TRBJ1-2	NA	NA	TGTGCCAGCAGCCAAGAGGCCCGGTTGGGGTATGGCTACCCCTTC	CASSQEARLGYGYPF
TRBV27	TRBJ2-2	NA	few	TGTGCCAGCAGTCCGGTTCGGCCCGGGGAGCTGTTTTTT	CASSPVRPGELFF
TRBV12-3/TRBV12-4	TRBJ2-5	NA	many	TGTGCCAGCGGCCCTCCCGGTGGGACCCAGTACTTC	CASGPPGGTQYF
TRBV4-1	TRBJ1-1	NA	NA	TGCGCCAGCAGCCATGACTTGACTAGAGGCGGGGAACAAGCTTTCTTT	CASSHDLTRGGEQAFF
TRBV25-1	TRBJ2-4	NA	NA	TGTGCCAGCAGTGAACACAGGTTTAGCACGAACATTCAGTACTTC	CASSEHRFSTNIQYF
TRBV11-2	TRBJ2-6	NA	NA	TGTGCCAGCAGCTTAGGACCTCCTGGGGCCAACGTCCTGACTTTC	CASSLGPPGANVLTF
TRBV3-1	TRBJ2-4	NA	few	TGTGCCAGCAGCCTGAGACGGGGCTCACTAGCCAAAAACATTCAGTACTTC	CASSLRRGSLAKNIQYF
TRBV11-3	TRBJ2-7	NA	few	TGTGCCAGCAGCTTAACAGGGAAGGTCTACGAGCAGTACTTC	CASSLTGKVYEQYF